A single sample gave rise to the 4 T cell receptor beta chains below, sequenced in a study of shared T cell receptors in the human thymus. This table comes from immunoSEQ multiplex PCR, and its TCRdb copy is limited to in-frame clones, with some not included. This sample has hundreds of thousands of clones, with roughly 90% found just once. These data were also filed under a second study, of human thymus T cells.

The sequencing sample was made of thymocytes. The receptors derive from a boy in the first two years of life with a congenital heart defect.

The rearrangement links TRBV5-6 to TRBJ2-5; D not resolved. The length of the CDR3 is 15 residues. Germline V gene data show CDR1 as SGHDT and CDR2 as YYEEEE. Trimming removed 0 bases at V and 4 bases at J, with 13 bases between. CDR3 sequence (DNA): TGTGCCAGCAGCTTGGGGGTCGAACGAGGAGAGACCCAGTACTTC. It is translated as CASSLGVERGETQYF.

This clone was picked up one time. The chain carries TRBV7-2 and TRBJ2-7; TRBD1 might be the D (5 bases). V shed 1 base and J shed 2 bases, with 12 bases lying between them. The germline V gene has CDR1 SGHTA and CDR2 FQGNSA. The length of the CDR3 is 15 residues. The CDR3 DNA sequence: TGTGCCAGCAGCTTAGTTGGGGCAGCACCCTACGAGCAGTACTTC. Amino acid sequence: CASSLVGAAPYEQYF.

This chain joins TRBV11-3 and TRBJ2-3, with D unresolved. Germline CDR1 and CDR2: SGHNT and YENEEA. V lost 3 bases and J 2 bases, leaving 6 bases between the germline ends. The CDR3 extends over 13 amino acids. CDR3 in DNA: TGTGCCAGCAGCTTGGCCCTCACAGATACGCAGTATTTT. Translating it yields CASSLALTDTQYF.

The chain has TRBV5-5 and TRBJ2-3; weak D call: TRBD2 (6 bases). Between the trimmed V and J ends, which lost 4 bases and 3 bases, there was a span of 15 bases. CDR3 length: 15 amino acids. Germline V lookup: CDR1 SGHKS, CDR2 YYEKEE (reference sequence). As DNA, the CDR3 is TGTGCCAGCAGCCCCGCGAGCGGGCGGACAGATACGCAGTATTTT. Translating gives CASSPASGRTDTQYF.